This TCR beta chain came from a study of blood T cell repertoires in COVID-19. The CDR3 totals 17 residues. CDR1 is MDHEN, CDR2 SYDVKM, per germline. Trimming took off 2 bases at V and 9 bases at J, with 25 bases between the two ends. The authors' processing: Amplified reference gene primers provided the basis for estimating nucleated cell counts. Some clones are missing from TCRdb's copy, which holds only in-frame ones; the method was immunoSEQ multiplex PCR. That table gives V, J and clone size, and the DNA gave D and trimming. Found here are approximately 74,000 clones, around 90% of them singletons; the top ten hold approximately 4.8%.

This chain joins TRBV28 and TRBJ1-2; no firm D call. Source material: peripheral blood. The origin of this receptor is a woman aged 55-70 years with active COVID-19. In DNA, the CDR3 is TGTGCCAGCAGTTTAGGTGGTATGCGAGGCGATCGTGAGAGCTACACCTTC. Protein: CASSLGGMRGDRESYTF.